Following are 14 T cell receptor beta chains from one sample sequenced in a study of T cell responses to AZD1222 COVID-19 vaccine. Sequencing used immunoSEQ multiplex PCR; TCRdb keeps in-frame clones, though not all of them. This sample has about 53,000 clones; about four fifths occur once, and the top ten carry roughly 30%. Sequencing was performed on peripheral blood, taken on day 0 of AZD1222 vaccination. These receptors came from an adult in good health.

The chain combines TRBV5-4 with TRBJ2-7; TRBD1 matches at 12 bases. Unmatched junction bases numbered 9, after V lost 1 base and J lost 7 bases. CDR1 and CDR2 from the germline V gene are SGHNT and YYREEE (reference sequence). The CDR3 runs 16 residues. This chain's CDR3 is CASSLMGGQGAREQYF. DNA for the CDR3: TGTGCCAGCAGCTTGATGGGGGGACAGGGGGCGAGGGAGCAGTACTTC.

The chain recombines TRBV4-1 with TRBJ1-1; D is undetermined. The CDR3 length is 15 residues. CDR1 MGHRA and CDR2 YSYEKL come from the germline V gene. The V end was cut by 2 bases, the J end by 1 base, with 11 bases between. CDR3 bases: TGCGCCAGCAGCCAACAGGCAGGCGCGAACACTGAAGCTTTCTTT. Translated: CASSQQAGANTEAFF.

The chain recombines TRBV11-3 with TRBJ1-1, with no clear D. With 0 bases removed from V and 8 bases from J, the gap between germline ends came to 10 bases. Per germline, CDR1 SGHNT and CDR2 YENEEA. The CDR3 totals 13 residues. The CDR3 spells CASSLDRRSEAFF. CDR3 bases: TGTGCCAGCAGCTTAGATCGACGAAGCGAAGCTTTCTTT.

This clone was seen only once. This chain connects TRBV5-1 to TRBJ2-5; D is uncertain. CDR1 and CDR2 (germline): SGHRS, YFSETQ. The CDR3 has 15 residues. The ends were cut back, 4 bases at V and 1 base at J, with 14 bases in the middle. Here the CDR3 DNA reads TGCGCCAGCAGCCCGTCATGGGGTTCCCAAGAGACCCAGTACTTC. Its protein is CASSPSWGSQETQYF.

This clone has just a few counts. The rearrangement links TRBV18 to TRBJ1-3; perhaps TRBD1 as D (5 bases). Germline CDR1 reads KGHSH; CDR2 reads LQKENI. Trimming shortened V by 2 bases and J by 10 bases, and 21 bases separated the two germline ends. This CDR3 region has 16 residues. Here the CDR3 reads CASSPTGTHKEGTIYF. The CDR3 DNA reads TGTGCCAGCTCACCAACAGGAACACACAAAGAGGGTACCATATATTTT. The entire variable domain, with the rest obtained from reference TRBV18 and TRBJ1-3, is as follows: NAGVMQNPRHLVRRRGQEARLRCSPMKGHSHVYWYRQLPEEGLKFMVYLQKENIIDESGMPKERFSAEFPKEGPSILRIQQVVRGDSAAYFCASSPTGTHKEGTIYFGEGSWLTVV.

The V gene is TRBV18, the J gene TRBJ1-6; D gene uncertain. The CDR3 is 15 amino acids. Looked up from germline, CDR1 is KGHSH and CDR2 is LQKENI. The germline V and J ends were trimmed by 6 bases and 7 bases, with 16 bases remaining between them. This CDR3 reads CASSRPNVNNSPLHF. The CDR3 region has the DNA TGTGCCAGCTCGCGACCCAACGTAAACAATTCACCCCTCCACTTT.

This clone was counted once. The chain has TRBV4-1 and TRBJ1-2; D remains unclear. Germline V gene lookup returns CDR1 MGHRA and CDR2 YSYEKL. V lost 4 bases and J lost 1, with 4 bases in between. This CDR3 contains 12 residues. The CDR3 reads CASSPSNYGYTF. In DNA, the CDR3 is TGCGCCAGCAGCCCAAGTAACTATGGCTACACCTTC.

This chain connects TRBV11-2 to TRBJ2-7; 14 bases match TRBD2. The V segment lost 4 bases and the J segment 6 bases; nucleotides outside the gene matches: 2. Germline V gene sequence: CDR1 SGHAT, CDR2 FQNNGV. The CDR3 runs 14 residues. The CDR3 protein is CASSSGLAGAEQYF. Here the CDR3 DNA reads TGTGCCAGCAGCTCGGGACTAGCGGGAGCCGAGCAGTACTTC.

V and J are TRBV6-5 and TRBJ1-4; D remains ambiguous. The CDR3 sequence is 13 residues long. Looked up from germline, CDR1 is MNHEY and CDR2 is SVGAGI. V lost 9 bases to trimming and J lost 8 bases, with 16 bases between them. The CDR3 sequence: CASTGSAEEKLFF. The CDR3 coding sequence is TGTGCCAGTACTGGGAGTGCAGAGGAAAAACTGTTTTTT.

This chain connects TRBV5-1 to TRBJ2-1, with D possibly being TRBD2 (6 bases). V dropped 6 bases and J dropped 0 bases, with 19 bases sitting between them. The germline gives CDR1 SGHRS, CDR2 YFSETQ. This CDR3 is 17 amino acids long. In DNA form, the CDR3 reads TGCGCCAGCACCCGGGACTTGACAGCGAGCTCCTACAATGAGCAGTTCTTC. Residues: CASTRDLTASSYNEQFF. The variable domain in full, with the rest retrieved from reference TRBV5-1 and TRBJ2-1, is KAGVTQTPRYLIKTRGQQVTLSCSPISGHRSVSWYQQTPGQGLQFLFEYFSETQRNKGNFPGRFSGRQFSNSRSEMNVSTLELGDSALYLCASTRDLTASSYNEQFFGPGTRLTVL.

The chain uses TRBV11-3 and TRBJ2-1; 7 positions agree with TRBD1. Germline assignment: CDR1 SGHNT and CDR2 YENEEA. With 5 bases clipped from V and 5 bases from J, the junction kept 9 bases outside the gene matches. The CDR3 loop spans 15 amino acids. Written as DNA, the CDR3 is TGTGCCAGCAGCATTGACAGGGCCAACGACAATGAGCAGTTCTTC. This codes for CASSIDRANDNEQFF.

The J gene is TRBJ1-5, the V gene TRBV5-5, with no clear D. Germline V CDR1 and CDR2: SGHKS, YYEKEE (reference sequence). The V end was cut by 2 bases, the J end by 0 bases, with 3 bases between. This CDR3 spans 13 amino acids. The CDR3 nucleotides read TGTGCCAGCAGCTTAGATAGCAATCAGCCCCAGCATTTT. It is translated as CASSLDSNQPQHF.

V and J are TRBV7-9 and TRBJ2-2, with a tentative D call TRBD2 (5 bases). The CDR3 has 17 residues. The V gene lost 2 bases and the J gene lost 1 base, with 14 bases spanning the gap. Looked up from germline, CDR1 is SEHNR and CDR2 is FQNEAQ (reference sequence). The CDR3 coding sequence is TGTGCCAGCAGCTTAAGGCGGGTTCGGGTGAACACCGGGGAGCTGTTTTTT. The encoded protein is CASSLRRVRVNTGELFF.

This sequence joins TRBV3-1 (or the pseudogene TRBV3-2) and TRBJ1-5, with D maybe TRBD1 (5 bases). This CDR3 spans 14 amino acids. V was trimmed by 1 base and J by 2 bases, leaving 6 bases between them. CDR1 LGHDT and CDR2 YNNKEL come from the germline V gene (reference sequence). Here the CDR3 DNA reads TGTGCCAGCAGCCAAGGCAGGGGCAATCAGCCCCAGCATTTT. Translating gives CASSQGRGNQPQHF.